These 26 T cell receptor beta chains came from one sample sequenced in a study of T-cell reconstitution after alpha-beta-depleted transplantation in children. Unique molecular identifiers were built into the TCRbeta library. TCRdb passed the PCR reads through MiXCR, listing each CDR3 protein once. The profile shows 450,000 to 550,000 distinct CDR3 sequences, about an eighth of them singletons. The material was PBMCs, mostly from graft donor cells, obtained 180 days after TCRalphabeta/CD19-depleted stem cell transplant. These receptors came from a female patient aged 2-9 years who had a stem cell transplant for aplastic anemia, so the T cells may come from the graft donor.

This clonotype was observed at least ten times. The chain combines TRBV10-3 with TRBJ2-7, with D possibly being TRBD1 (5 bases). Germline CDR1 is ENHRY and CDR2 is SYGVKD. Deletions cut 5 bases from V and 5 bases from J, with 13 bases between. The CDR3 loop spans 13 amino acids. The DNA of the CDR3 is TGTGCCATCAGTAACCAGGGATCTGACGAGCAGTACGTC. Amino acids: CAISNQGSDEQYV.

This clonotype was counted many times. V gene TRBV7-2 combines with J gene TRBJ2-1, with 8 bases aligning to TRBD2. V shed 5 bases and J 7 bases; nucleotides not matched to a gene: 4. This CDR3 region has 13 residues. Germline values: CDR1 SGHTA, CDR2 FQGNSA. The CDR3 reads CASSRSGANEQFF. The CDR3 DNA is TGTGCCAGCAGCCGTAGCGGGGCTAATGAGCAGTTCTTC.

This sequence joins TRBV5-6 and TRBJ2-5; TRBD2 matches at 15 bases. CDR3 length: 19 residues. The junction had 14 bases not matched to a gene; V was cut back by 4 bases and J by 4 bases. Germline CDR1 SGHDT, CDR2 YYEEEE. The CDR3 protein is CASSANPGLAGGLGETQYF. The CDR3 nucleotides read TGTGCCAGCAGCGCTAATCCGGGACTAGCGGGAGGTCTCGGAGAGACCCAGTACTTC.

There are a few counts of this clonotype. The chain carries TRBV30 and TRBJ1-1; no clear D gene. The CDR3 sequence is 12 residues long. Trimming removed 1 base at V and 3 bases at J, with 6 bases between. CDR1 GTSNPN and CDR2 SVGIG come from the germline V gene (reference sequence). The CDR3 protein is CAWSDRYTEAFF. In nucleotides, the CDR3 is TGTGCCTGGAGTGACAGATACACTGAAGCTTTCTTT.

This clonotype was seen at least ten times. The V gene is TRBV11-2, the J gene TRBJ2-5; D unclear. This CDR3 contains 13 residues. CDR1 and CDR2 (germline): SGHAT, FQNNGV. V was clipped by 0 bases and J by 5 bases, with 7 bases between them. DNA for the CDR3: TGTGCCAGCAGCTTAGAGGGCCGGGAGACCCAGTACTTC. Translated: CASSLEGRETQYF.

This sequence joins TRBV29-1 and TRBJ2-7, with 7 bases identical to TRBD1. The junction had 5 bases not matched to a gene; V was cut back by 4 bases and J by 2 bases. Germline-derived CDR1 and CDR2 are SQVTM and ANQGSEA. The CDR3 spans 13 residues. In DNA form, the CDR3 reads TGCAGCGTTGGGGACAGCCCTGCCTACGAGCAGTACTTC. Protein product: CSVGDSPAYEQYF.

Concerning this clonotype itself: This may be a read error, as it is one base from a much larger clone. The chain has TRBV10-3 and TRBJ2-1, with D perhaps given as TRBD1 or TRBD2 (6 bases each). This CDR3 is built from 15 residues. Germline CDR1 reads ENHRY; CDR2 reads SYGVKD. CDR3 nucleotide sequence: TGTGCCATCAGTCCCCCCTCCGGGGGCTACAATGAGCATTTCTTC. Translating it yields CAISPPSGGYNEHFF.

In its sample, this clonotype was seen a few times. The chain recombines TRBV7-6 with TRBJ2-7; TRBD1 agrees at 8 bases. V shed 3 bases, J shed 3 bases, and the junction held 4 bases outside the gene matches. Germline CDR1 SGHVS, CDR2 FNYEAQ. The CDR3 has 14 residues. The CDR3: CASSFAGGVYEQYF. The CDR3 bases are TGTGCCAGCAGCTTTGCAGGGGGCGTCTACGAGCAGTACTTC.

This clonotype was observed a few times. The rearrangement uses TRBV20-1 and TRBJ1-6, with 7 bases that match TRBD1. Trimming at V came to 1 base and at J to 5 bases, leaving 14 bases not matched to a gene. The CDR3 spans 18 residues. CDR1 DFQATT and CDR2 SNEGSKA come from the germline V gene (reference sequence). The CDR3 is CSARVRDSKWDNNSPLHF. The DNA of the CDR3 is TGCAGTGCTAGAGTTAGGGACAGCAAATGGGATAATAATTCACCCCTCCACTTT.

This clonotype was seen more than once but under ten times. The J gene is TRBJ2-1, the V gene TRBV20-1; 7 positions match TRBD2. Germline V gene data show CDR1 as DFQATT and CDR2 as SNEGSKA (reference sequence). CDR3 length: 14 residues. V shed 2 bases and J 5 bases; nucleotides not matched to a gene: 6. CDR3 DNA: TGCAGTGCTAGAATCGCGGGACTAAACAATGAGCAGTTCTTC. Protein product: CSARIAGLNNEQFF.

This clonotype appeared a few times. The chain couples TRBV20-1 to TRBJ2-5; 8 bases map to TRBD1. The ends lost 6 bases at V and 3 bases at J; junction bases unmatched: 3. In germline, CDR1 is DFQATT, CDR2 SNEGSKA (reference sequence). The CDR3 loop spans 12 amino acids. DNA of the CDR3: TGCAGTGCCGGGGACAGGAAAGAGACCCAGTACTTC. As protein: CSAGDRKETQYF.

Points on this clonotype: A read error is possible here, since a much larger clone lies one base away. This chain connects TRBV20-1 to TRBJ1-3, with a weak D call TRBD1 (6 bases). The CDR3 is made up of 15 amino acids. The germline CDR1 and CDR2 sequences are DFQATT and SNEGSKA (reference sequence). The DNA of the CDR3 is TGCAATGCTAGACCAGGGGAAAGATCTGGAAACACCATATATTTT. It specifies CNARPGERSGNTIYF.

This clonotype was recorded a few times. The chain recombines TRBV7-3 with TRBJ1-1; no definite D call. The CDR3 covers 13 residues. V gave up 0 bases and J gave up 5 bases, with 7 bases separating them. Germline CDR1 and CDR2: SGHTA and FQGTGA. CDR3 region: CASSLTAGTEAFF. CDR3 nucleotide sequence: TGTGCCAGCAGCTTAACCGCAGGTACTGAAGCTTTCTTT.

In this sample, this clonotype turned up a few times. This chain connects TRBV7-2 to TRBJ1-5, with D unclear. Per the germline V gene, CDR1 is SGHTA and CDR2 is FQGNSA. There are 15 residues in the CDR3. Deletions cut 1 base from V and 4 bases from J, with 11 bases between. DNA for the CDR3: TGTGCCAGCAGCTTAGGGCAGGCAATAAATCAGCCCCAGCATTTT. Translating it yields CASSLGQAINQPQHF.

This chain connects TRBV5-1 to TRBJ2-2; TRBD1 agrees at 9 bases. Per germline, CDR1 SGHRS and CDR2 YFSETQ. Unmatched junction bases numbered 4, after V lost 3 bases and J lost 7 bases. This CDR3 region has 14 residues. The CDR3 DNA follows: TGCGCCAGCAGCTCAGGACAGGGGAACGGGGAGCTGTTTTTT. The encoded protein is CASSSGQGNGELFF.

This clonotype was detected only a few times. The genes are TRBV28 and TRBJ2-6; D is possibly TRBD1 or TRBD2 (5 bases each). V was trimmed by 2 bases and J by 0 bases, leaving 14 bases between them. CDR1 MDHEN and CDR2 SYDVKM come from the germline V gene. CDR3 size: 18 residues. CDR3 in amino acids: CASSLPGSFPSGANVLTF. CDR3 bases: TGTGCCAGCAGTTTACCAGGGAGCTTCCCCTCTGGGGCCAACGTCCTGACTTTC.

This clonotype was counted a few times. The genes are TRBV4-1 and TRBJ1-2; tentatively, D is TRBD1 (6 bases). The germline gives CDR1 MGHRA, CDR2 YSYEKL. This CDR3 has 15 residues. The V gene lost 0 bases and the J gene lost 4 bases, with 12 bases spanning the gap. The CDR3 here is CASSQDSGGGYGYTF. The DNA for the CDR3 is TGCGCCAGCAGCCAAGATTCGGGGGGCGGCTATGGCTACACCTTC.

V is TRBV5-6 and J is TRBJ2-5, with D perhaps TRBD1 (6 bases). V was clipped by 5 bases and J by 4 bases, with 18 bases between them. Germline V gene sequence: CDR1 SGHDT, CDR2 YYEEEE. CDR3 length: 15 residues. CDR3 residues: CASRSTPGQRETQYF. The CDR3 nucleotides read TGTGCCAGCAGGTCAACGCCGGGACAACGAGAGACCCAGTACTTC.

The chain combines TRBV20-1 with TRBJ1-3, with D unclear. The germline gives CDR1 DFQATT, CDR2 SNEGSKA (reference sequence). This CDR3 is built from 15 residues. Between the trimmed V and J ends, which lost 3 bases and 0 bases, there was a span of 12 bases. CDR3 in amino acids: CSASRPKSSGNTIYF. CDR3 in DNA: TGCAGTGCTAGCAGACCAAAAAGCTCTGGAAACACCATATATTTT.

The rearrangement links TRBV5-1 to TRBJ2-1, with 10 bases that match TRBD2. With V trimmed by 3 bases and J by 1 base, 10 bases remained unmatched. Germline loops: CDR1 SGHRS, CDR2 YFSETQ. CDR3 length: 18 residues. CDR3 protein: CASSSFTLAGMSYNEQFF. CDR3 DNA: TGCGCCAGCAGCTCATTCACACTAGCGGGAATGTCCTACAATGAGCAGTTCTTC. The whole variable domain, remainder taken from reference TRBV5-1 and TRBJ2-1, is KAGVTQTPRYLIKTRGQQVTLSCSPISGHRSVSWYQQTPGQGLQFLFEYFSETQRNKGNFPGRFSGRQFSNSRSEMNVSTLELGDSALYLCASSSFTLAGMSYNEQFFGPGTRLTVL.

CDR3 amino acids: CASRRDRAGGYTF. For the CDR3, the DNA is TGTGCCAGCAGACGTGACAGGGCCGGGGGCTACACCTTC. J is TRBJ1-2 and V is TRBV6-1; TRBD1 matches at 7 bases. Germline CDR1 reads MNHNS; CDR2 reads SASEGT. The CDR3 sequence is 13 residues long. V dropped 6 bases and J dropped 8; count of bases not matched to a gene: 9.

The CDR3, as DNA: TGTGCCAGCAGCCAAGAACAGGGGCAAGAGACCCAGTACTTC. This sequence encodes CASSQEQGQETQYF. The chain has TRBV4-2 and TRBJ2-5; 7 nucleotides match TRBD1. The germline CDR1 and CDR2 sequences are LGHNA and YNFKEQ. V gave up 0 bases and J gave up 2 bases; unmatched junction bases: 0. The CDR3 totals 14 residues.

Many counts were recorded for this clonotype. The CDR3 nucleotides read TGTGCCAGCAGTATCTTAAACACCGGGGAGCTGTTTTTT. Translating gives CASSILNTGELFF. The V call is TRBV28, the J call TRBJ2-2; D remains ambiguous. This CDR3 spans 13 amino acids. Deletions cut 5 bases from V and 2 bases from J, with 6 bases between. From germline, CDR1 is MDHEN and CDR2 SYDVKM. The full variable domain, its missing parts supplied by reference TRBV28 and TRBJ2-2, is DVKVTQSSRYLVKRTGEKVFLECVQDMDHENMFWYRQDPGLGLRLIYFSYDVKMKEKGDIPEGYSVSREKKERFSLILESASTNQTSMYLCASSILNTGELFFGEGSRLTVL.

The chain couples TRBV10-3 to TRBJ1-2, with a possible D match to TRBD1 (5 bases). V lost 6 bases and J lost 6, with 11 bases in between. The CDR3 has 12 residues. Germline CDR1 is ENHRY and CDR2 is SYGVKD. CDR3 sequence (DNA): TGTGCCATCAGGTCGGGGGAGGATGGCTACACCTTC. Its protein is CAIRSGEDGYTF.

This clonotype was observed at least ten times. The chain combines TRBV3-1 with TRBJ2-5, with TRBD2 matching over 11 bases. V lost 0 bases, J lost 5 bases, and 5 bases stayed unmatched. The CDR3 extends over 16 amino acids. Germline V gene lookup returns CDR1 LGHDT and CDR2 YNNKEL (reference sequence). The chain's CDR3 is CASSQDLLAGVETQYF. For the CDR3, the DNA is TGTGCCAGCAGCCAAGACCTACTAGCGGGAGTGGAGACCCAGTACTTC.

The V and J genes are TRBV12-3 or TRBV12-4 and TRBJ1-5; D remains unclear. This CDR3 is built from 16 residues. V shed 0 bases and J shed 5 bases, with 14 bases lying between them. The CDR3 DNA follows: TGTGCCAGCAGTTTAGCAGGCCTAGGGAAGGATCAGCCCCAGCATTTT. Translating gives CASSLAGLGKDQPQHF.